This T cell receptor beta chain originates from a study of cytomegalovirus exposure and HLA in healthy donors. 60 Vbeta and 13 Jbeta primers were used in PCR. Only in-frame clones appear in the TCRdb table, and some are missing; sequencing was by immunoSEQ multiplex PCR. Of about 140,000 clones listed, about 72% were seen once; the top ten hold roughly 4.7%. The V gene's germline CDR1 is PRHDT and CDR2 FYEKMQ (reference sequence). The CDR3 is made up of 15 amino acids. V gave up 5 bases and J gave up 6 bases; unmatched junction bases: 7. The chain employs TRBV13 and TRBJ2-7; 13 nucleotides align to TRBD2. The sequenced sample was PBMCs. The sequence came from a man aged 55-75 years in good health and CMV-seronegative. The DNA for the CDR3 is TGTGCCAGCAGCCCGGGACTAGCGGGAACTTTCGAGCAGTACTTC. Protein sequence: CASSPGLAGTFEQYF.